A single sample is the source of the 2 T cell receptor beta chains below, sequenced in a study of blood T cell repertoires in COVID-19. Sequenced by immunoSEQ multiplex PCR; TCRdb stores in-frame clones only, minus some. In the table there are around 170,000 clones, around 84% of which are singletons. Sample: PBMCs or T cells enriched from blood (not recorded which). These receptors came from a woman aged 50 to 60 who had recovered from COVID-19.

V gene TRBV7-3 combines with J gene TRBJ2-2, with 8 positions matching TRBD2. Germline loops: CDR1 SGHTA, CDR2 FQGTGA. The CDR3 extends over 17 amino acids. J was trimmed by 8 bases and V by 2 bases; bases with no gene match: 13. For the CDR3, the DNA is TGTGCCAGCAGCTTATTGGCTAGCGGGTCAGAAAGGGGGGAGCTGTTTTTT. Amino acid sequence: CASSLLASGSERGELFF.

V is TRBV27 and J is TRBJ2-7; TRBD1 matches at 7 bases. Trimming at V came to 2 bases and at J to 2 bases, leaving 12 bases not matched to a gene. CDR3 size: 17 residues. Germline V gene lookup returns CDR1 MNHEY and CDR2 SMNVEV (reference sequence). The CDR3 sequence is CASSLGARRTGTYEQYF. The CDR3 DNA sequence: TGTGCCAGCAGTTTAGGGGCTCGCCGGACAGGAACCTACGAGCAGTACTTC.